The next 12 T cell receptor beta chains were all read from a single sample in a study of beta chain features in type 1 diabetes. Study results and caveats: In all four CD4+ subsets, TCRB CDR3 length was significantly, moderately reduced in type 1 diabetes.

The entirety of the isolated RNA underwent reverse transcription, so expressed TCRB transcripts were sequenced. Assay used: immunoSEQ multiplex PCR; TCRdb lists only in-frame clones, some missing. The sample consists of roughly 260,000 clones, around 21% of them appearing once. No antigens are known for them. Sequenced: naive CD4+ T cells from blood. These receptors came from a woman aged 40-49 years with type 1 diabetes.

This clone was picked up a small number of times. The chain joins TRBV10-3 to TRBJ2-3, with a weak D call TRBD1 (6 bases). Germline V gene sequence: CDR1 ENHRY, CDR2 SYGVKD. This CDR3 contains 13 residues. Trimming stripped 4 bases from V and 4 bases from J, with 9 bases between. The CDR3 region has the DNA TGTGCCATCAGTGCAAGGGGGTCAGATACGCAGTATTTT. Protein sequence: CAISARGSDTQYF.

This clone has only a few counts. Mismatch with germline at one junction end may stem from a read error. V is TRBV7-7 and J is TRBJ1-5; D gene uncertain. This CDR3 spans 13 amino acids. The germline V gene encodes CDR1 SSHAT and CDR2 FNYEAQ (reference sequence). CDR3 sequence: CASSPGGNQPQHF. In DNA, the CDR3 is TGTGCTAGCAGCCCCGGAGGCAATCAGCCCCAGCATTTT.

V usage is TRBV30 and J usage is TRBJ2-5; tentative D call: TRBD2 (6 bases). The CDR3 is 15 residues long. The germline V and J ends were trimmed by 4 bases and 0 bases, with 15 bases remaining between them. Germline V gene data show CDR1 as GTSNPN and CDR2 as SVGIG (reference sequence). The CDR3 DNA reads TGTGCCTGGAAATTCGGCGGGGCGTACCAAGAGACCCAGTACTTC. Protein: CAWKFGGAYQETQYF.

The rearrangement uses TRBV28 and TRBJ2-3; TRBD2 aligns across 7 bases. Germline CDR1 reads MDHEN; CDR2 reads SYDVKM. V lost 3 bases to trimming and J lost 3 bases; unmatched junction nucleotides: 3. The CDR3 is made up of 14 amino acids. The CDR3 sequence is CASSLAGETDTQYF. As DNA, the CDR3 is TGTGCCAGCAGTTTGGCGGGAGAAACAGATACGCAGTATTTT. The whole variable domain, filled in from reference TRBV28 and TRBJ2-3, reads DVKVTQSSRYLVKRTGEKVFLECVQDMDHENMFWYRQDPGLGLRLIYFSYDVKMKEKGDIPEGYSVSREKKERFSLILESASTNQTSMYLCASSLAGETDTQYFGPGTRLTVL.

The CDR3 is CASSTLAELAKNIQYF. In DNA form, the CDR3 reads TGTGCCAGCAGCACCCTAGCGGAGCTAGCCAAAAACATTCAGTACTTC. This sequence joins TRBV5-6 and TRBJ2-4; 7 bases are a match to TRBD2. Germline CDR1 reads SGHDT; CDR2 reads YYEEEE. The CDR3 is made up of 16 amino acids. Germline trimming cut 4 bases from V and 0 bases from J; bases unmatched to any gene: 7.

This sequence joins TRBV4-3 and TRBJ2-3; no clear D gene. This CDR3 has 17 residues. Germline V gives CDR1 LGHNA, CDR2 YSLEER. Trimming took off 0 bases at V and 6 bases at J, with 19 bases between the two ends. The CDR3 nucleotides are TGCGCCAGCAGCCAAGAATCTACCCGAGGATCTGGGGATACGCAGTATTTT. The encoded protein is CASSQESTRGSGDTQYF.

This clone was observed a few times. The chain recombines TRBV7-2 with TRBJ2-7; 9 bases align to TRBD1. Unmatched junction bases numbered 5, after V lost 5 bases and J lost 9 bases. The CDR3 sequence is 12 residues long. Germline CDR1 is SGHTA and CDR2 is FQGNSA. The CDR3 coding sequence is TGTGCCAGCAGCCTGGGACAGGGTTGGCAGTACTTC. This gives the protein CASSLGQGWQYF.

This rearrangement joins TRBV23-1 to TRBJ2-1; perhaps TRBD1 as D (5 bases). TRBV23-1 is an open reading frame, and its role is uncertain. The CDR3 is 18 amino acids. Trimming took off 2 bases at V and 1 base at J, with 18 bases between the two ends. The CDR3 DNA reads as TGCGCCAGCAGTCAACACAGGCGGAACCCACCTTCCTACAATGAGCAGTTCTTC. Residues: CASSQHRRNPPSYNEQFF.

The chain's CDR3 is CASSLVAPGYTEAFF. In DNA form, the CDR3 reads TGTGCCAGCAGCTTGGTGGCCCCGGGGTACACTGAAGCTTTCTTT. This chain connects TRBV5-4 to TRBJ1-1, with D unresolved. The CDR3 runs 15 residues. V was shortened by 0 bases and J by 3 bases, with 12 bases between the two germline ends. Germline V gives CDR1 SGHNT, CDR2 YYREEE (reference sequence). The full variable domain, rest sourced from reference TRBV5-4 and TRBJ1-1, is ETGVTQSPTHLIKTRGQQVTLRCSSQSGHNTVSWYQQALGQGPQFIFQYYREEENGRGNFPPRFSGLQFPNYSSELNVNALELDDSALYLCASSLVAPGYTEAFFGQGTRLTVV.

V and J are TRBV7-9 and TRBJ2-7; 8 bases fit TRBD2. This CDR3 spans 16 amino acids. V was pared by 4 bases and J by 2 bases, with 10 bases of the junction left unmatched. Per the germline V gene, CDR1 is SEHNR and CDR2 is FQNEAQ (reference sequence). In DNA, the CDR3 is TGTGCCAGCAGCTCCCCGGAGGCGGGGGGAACCTACGAGCAGTACTTC. Protein sequence: CASSSPEAGGTYEQYF.

V is TRBV5-4 and J is TRBJ1-1; TRBD1 aligns across 10 bases. With 2 bases clipped from V and 2 bases from J, the junction kept 3 bases outside the gene matches. CDR3 length: 15 residues. Germline V gene data show CDR1 as SGHNT and CDR2 as YYREEE (reference sequence). This CDR3 is CASSFRQGANTEAFF. Here the CDR3 DNA reads TGTGCCAGCAGCTTTCGACAGGGGGCAAACACTGAAGCTTTCTTT.

V gene TRBV4-3 combines with J gene TRBJ2-1, with 14 bases aligning to TRBD2. The CDR3 length is 17 residues. Germline CDR1 and CDR2: LGHNA and YSLEER. The junction had 7 bases not matched to a gene; V was cut back by 0 bases and J by 9 bases. For the CDR3, the DNA is TGCGCCAGCAGCCAAGACCCTGGACTAGCGGGAGGTAGTGAGCAGTTCTTC. Its translation is CASSQDPGLAGGSEQFF.